Reported below is one T cell receptor beta chain. Antigen: not known. Using immunoSEQ multiplex PCR, the repertoire was profiled, and TCRdb retains in-frame clones only, with some absent. There are a few thousand clones in the sample; around 83% occur only once, and approximately 20% lies in the top ten. The sample originates from a study of cytotoxic CD8 clonotypes in ibrutinib-treated CLL. Study background: The cohort had around 10 relapsed/refractory and approximately 15 treatment-naive patients, about 18 IGHV unmutated.

Study-level results: Public clonotypes were rare and shrank or held steady on treatment.

The CDR3 covers 14 residues. J was trimmed by 8 bases and V by 8 bases; bases with no gene match: 12. Germline V lookup: CDR1 MDHEN, CDR2 SYDVKM. As input for TCR beta libraries, about 2 micrograms of genomic DNA came from cryopreserved PBMCs. This chain connects TRBV28 to TRBJ2-1, with 7 bases that match TRBD1. The sample here was PBMCs, taken before ibrutinib treatment. The receptor comes from a human donor with chronic lymphocytic leukemia. Here the CDR3 reads CASVGGPFVDEQFF. The CDR3 DNA reads TGTGCCAGCGTAGGGGGCCCCTTCGTTGATGAGCAGTTCTTC.